These 19 T cell receptor beta chains share one sample of origin, sequenced in a study of blood T cell repertoires in COVID-19. Produced via immunoSEQ multiplex PCR; TCRdb's table is partial and in-frame only. The sample consists of hundreds of thousands of clones, approximately 87% of them appearing once. The specimen was peripheral blood. Source of these receptors: a woman aged 50 to 60 with COVID-19, enrolled during active disease.

CDR3 loop: CASSLVAVGGGGYTF. CDR3 nucleotides: TGTGCCAGCAGCTTAGTGGCAGTAGGAGGTGGTGGCTACACCTTC. The rearrangement joins TRBV11-1 to TRBJ1-2; no clear D gene. V was pared by 1 base and J by 7 bases, with 16 bases between. CDR3 length equals 15 residues. In germline, CDR1 is SGHAT, CDR2 FQDESV (reference sequence).

This clone was seen once. This chain joins TRBV28 and TRBJ1-2, with a tentative D call TRBD1 (6 bases). The CDR3 runs 14 residues. With 2 bases removed from V and 7 bases from J, the gap between germline ends came to 14 bases. The germline V gene has CDR1 MDHEN and CDR2 SYDVKM. CDR3 nucleotide sequence: TGTGCCAGCAGTTTAGCCTCAGGGGTTGGTGGCTACACCTTC. Amino acids: CASSLASGVGGYTF.

The chain is built from TRBV11-2 and TRBJ2-1, with a tentative D call TRBD1 (6 bases). The CDR3 extends over 13 amino acids. Trimming removed 4 bases from V and 7 bases from J, with 11 bases in between. Germline CDR1 and CDR2: SGHAT and FQNNGV. CDR3 sequence (DNA): TGTGCCAGCAGCTACGCCAGGGGAAATGAGCAGTTCTTC. Amino acid sequence: CASSYARGNEQFF.

The chain is built from TRBV4-3 and TRBJ2-1; 13 bases map to TRBD2. This CDR3 is 17 amino acids long. Germline values: CDR1 LGHNA, CDR2 YSLEER. The V segment lost 4 bases and the J segment 0 bases; nucleotides outside the gene matches: 3. This chain's CDR3 is CASSPRTSGSSYNEQFF. The CDR3 DNA is TGCGCCAGCAGCCCACGGACTAGCGGGAGCTCCTACAATGAGCAGTTCTTC.

This chain connects TRBV5-5 to TRBJ1-5; a weak D match, TRBD1 (6 bases). The CDR3 totals 16 residues. Trimming stripped 4 bases from V and 4 bases from J, with 18 bases between. Germline lookup yields CDR1 SGHKS and CDR2 YYEKEE (reference sequence). CDR3 sequence: CASSDPGKGGNQPQHF. Written as DNA, the CDR3 is TGTGCCAGCAGCGACCCCGGTAAAGGGGGAAATCAGCCCCAGCATTTT.

This sequence joins TRBV18 and TRBJ2-5; TRBD2 matches 12 bases. Germline loops: CDR1 KGHSH, CDR2 LQKENI. CDR3 length: 18 amino acids. V lost 5 bases and J lost 3; bases outside the gene matches: 13. The CDR3: CASSELAGGSKIKETQYF. The CDR3 bases are TGTGCCAGCTCAGAACTAGCGGGAGGCTCCAAGATCAAAGAGACCCAGTACTTC.

This clone was observed once. The rearrangement joins TRBV3-1 (or the pseudogene TRBV3-2) to TRBJ2-1, with 7 nucleotides matching TRBD1. CDR3 length equals 13 residues. V gave up 5 bases and J gave up 8 bases; unmatched junction bases: 6. From germline, CDR1 is LGHDT and CDR2 YNNKEL (reference sequence). CDR3 loop: CASSLTGAHEQFF. The CDR3 bases are TGTGCCAGCAGCTTAACAGGGGCCCATGAGCAGTTCTTC.

CDR3 sequence reads: CASSQDFRNSDTQYF. CDR3 sequence (DNA): TGCGCCAGCAGCCAAGATTTCAGGAATTCAGATACGCAGTATTTT. This chain uses TRBV4-3 with TRBJ2-3; D not certain. CDR1 is LGHNA, CDR2 YSLEER, per germline. The germline V and J ends were trimmed by 0 bases and 4 bases, with 11 bases remaining between them. This CDR3 is 15 amino acids long.

The V and J genes are TRBV7-3 and TRBJ1-6, with a weak D call TRBD1 (5 bases). V was cut by 1 base and J by 9 bases, with 7 bases left in between. Germline V gene sequence: CDR1 SGHTA, CDR2 FQGTGA. This CDR3 has 13 amino acids. The CDR3 DNA reads as TGTGCCAGCAGCTTAATCGGGGGTTCACCCCTCCACTTT. Translating gives CASSLIGGSPLHF.

The chain links TRBV16 to TRBJ2-5, with D possibly being TRBD2 (5 bases). Germline V gene sequence: CDR1 KGHSY, CDR2 FQNENV. This CDR3 is 16 amino acids long. V lost 6 bases, J lost 0 bases, and 17 bases lay in between. This CDR3 is CASRHREFGHQETQYF. The DNA for the CDR3 is TGTGCCAGCAGACATAGGGAGTTTGGGCACCAAGAGACCCAGTACTTC.

V and J are TRBV7-9 and TRBJ1-1; possible D gene TRBD1, 6 bases. Deletions cut 1 base from V and 4 bases from J, with 10 bases between. Germline V gene sequence: CDR1 SEHNR, CDR2 FQNEAQ (reference sequence). The CDR3 is made up of 14 amino acids. For the CDR3, the DNA is TGTGCCAGCAGCTTAGTTTCAGGGGTCACTGAAGCTTTCTTT. This gives the protein CASSLVSGVTEAFF.

J is TRBJ1-1 and V is TRBV18, with 9 bases matching TRBD1. Germline-derived CDR1 and CDR2 are KGHSH and LQKENI. V shed 4 bases and J 5 bases; nucleotides not matched to a gene: 11. CDR3 length equals 16 residues. CDR3 loop: CASSRLGTGRKTEAFF. CDR3 coding DNA: TGTGCCAGCTCACGCCTCGGGACAGGGCGCAAAACTGAAGCTTTCTTT.

The chain combines TRBV7-9 with TRBJ2-7; TRBD2 agrees at 7 bases. Germline-derived CDR1 and CDR2 are SEHNR and FQNEAQ (reference sequence). The junction had 8 bases not matched to a gene; V was cut back by 2 bases and J by 1 base. The CDR3 covers 16 residues. DNA of the CDR3: TGTGCCAGCAGCTTAAACGACGGCGGGGGTTCCTACGAGCAGTACTTC. Its translation: CASSLNDGGGSYEQYF.

Comments on this clone: Germline and junction disagree at one end, which may indicate a read error. The V gene is TRBV7-8, the J gene TRBJ2-5, with D perhaps matching TRBD2 (5 bases). From germline, CDR1 is SGHVS and CDR2 FQNEAQ. This CDR3 is 15 amino acids long. CDR3 DNA sequence: TGTGCCACCAGCTATCAAGGCCGGGGCCAAGAGACCCAGTACTTC. This translates into CATSYQGRGQETQYF.

The chain joins TRBV30 to TRBJ2-5, with D unresolved. This CDR3 spans 13 amino acids. Trimming removed 0 bases at V and 2 bases at J, with 7 bases between. Germline loops: CDR1 GTSNPN, CDR2 SVGIG (reference sequence). The CDR3 coding sequence is TGTGCCTGGAGTGTACGGCGGCAAGAGACCCAGTACTTC. Amino acid sequence: CAWSVRRQETQYF.

The chain couples TRBV5-1 to TRBJ2-7; 12 nucleotides line up with TRBD2. J gave up 4 bases and V 2 bases, and 10 bases lay outside the gene matches. CDR3 length: 17 amino acids. CDR1 SGHRS and CDR2 YFSETQ come from the germline V gene. As DNA, the CDR3 is TGCGCCAGCAGCTTACAGCTAGCGGGAGGGTCAGGGTACGAGCAGTACTTC. Translated: CASSLQLAGGSGYEQYF.

The table lists this clone with a count of one. The chain is built from TRBV12-5 and TRBJ2-7; 9 nucleotides line up with TRBD1. The CDR3 consists of 17 residues. The germline CDR1 and CDR2 sequences are LGHNT and FRNRAP. The V segment lost 1 base and the J segment 2 bases; nucleotides outside the gene matches: 9. The DNA of the CDR3 is TGTGCTAGTGGTTTGGCCTCACAGGGGGCCCTAGCCTACGAGCAGTACTTC. It codes for CASGLASQGALAYEQYF.

The chain has TRBV7-3 and TRBJ1-2; TRBD1 is a possible D gene (5 bases). Trimming left V 6 bases short and J 3 bases short, with 11 bases between. In germline, CDR1 is SGHTA, CDR2 FQGTGA. The CDR3 totals 13 residues. The CDR3 spells CASRSRGDYGYTF. CDR3 DNA: TGTGCCAGCAGGTCGCGGGGCGACTATGGCTACACCTTC.

The chain couples TRBV13 to TRBJ2-1, with a possible D match to TRBD2 (5 bases). This CDR3 region has 20 residues. Trimming pared 3 bases from V and 7 bases from J, leaving 31 bases between. CDR1 is PRHDT, CDR2 FYEKMQ, per germline (reference sequence). The DNA for the CDR3 is TGTGCCAGCAGCTTGTTTAATGAGGGCCTTAACGTAGTAGGGTCGAATGAGCAGTTCTTC. Translation gives CASSLFNEGLNVVGSNEQFF.